A single sample is the source of the 15 T cell receptor beta chains below, sequenced in a study of blood T cell repertoires in COVID-19. Sequencing used immunoSEQ multiplex PCR; TCRdb keeps in-frame clones, though not all of them. The sample lists some 250,000 clones, roughly 86% occurring once. The sequenced sample was peripheral blood. These receptors all come from a human donor in a cohort sampled during active COVID-19.

This sequence joins TRBV7-2 and TRBJ1-3; D is uncertain. Germline V gene sequence: CDR1 SGHTA, CDR2 FQGNSA. The CDR3 totals 13 residues. V was cut by 3 bases and J by 10 bases, with 13 bases left in between. CDR3 DNA sequence: TGTGCCAGCAGCTTTCCCGGAGTAATGACCATATATTTT. Translated: CASSFPGVMTIYF.

V gene TRBV14 combines with J gene TRBJ2-7; TRBD2 matches 7 bases. The V gene end was trimmed by 1 base and the J gene end by 1 base; junction bases not matched to a gene: 7. Germline assignment: CDR1 SGHDN and CDR2 FVKESK. This CDR3 is 16 amino acids long. The CDR3: CASSQVPGGYSYEQYF. CDR3 sequence (DNA): TGTGCCAGCAGCCAAGTCCCCGGGGGGTATTCCTACGAGCAGTACTTC.

This chain connects TRBV28 to TRBJ2-7, with 9 positions matching TRBD2. V shed 6 bases, J shed 2 bases, and the junction held 5 bases outside the gene matches. From germline, CDR1 is MDHEN and CDR2 SYDVKM. The CDR3 length is 14 residues. The CDR3, as DNA: TGTGCCAGCAGGGTCGGGACTAGCACCTACGAGCAGTACTTC. Its protein product is CASRVGTSTYEQYF. Together with reference TRBV28 and TRBJ2-7, the CDR3 gives the full variable domain: DVKVTQSSRYLVKRTGEKVFLECVQDMDHENMFWYRQDPGLGLRLIYFSYDVKMKEKGDIPEGYSVSREKKERFSLILESASTNQTSMYLCASRVGTSTYEQYFGPGTRLTVT.

The J gene is TRBJ2-7, the V gene TRBV29-1, with TRBD2 matching over 9 bases. Germline loops: CDR1 SQVTM, CDR2 ANQGSEA. There are 14 residues in the CDR3. The ends lost 5 bases at V and 4 bases at J; junction bases unmatched: 9. CDR3 residues: CSVITGTSSYEQYF. In DNA form, the CDR3 reads TGCAGCGTTATTACCGGGACTAGCAGTTACGAGCAGTACTTC.

The chain combines TRBV5-4 with TRBJ2-7; TRBD2 agrees at 10 bases. The V gene's germline CDR1 is SGHNT and CDR2 YYREEE (reference sequence). With 3 bases clipped from V and 5 bases from J, the junction kept 11 bases outside the gene matches. This CDR3 has 16 residues. The CDR3 sequence: CASSSKREGLGDEQYF. In DNA form, the CDR3 reads TGTGCCAGCAGCTCCAAGCGGGAGGGCCTTGGGGACGAGCAGTACTTC.

This chain uses TRBV5-4 with TRBJ1-2; D call uncertain. Looked up from germline, CDR1 is SGHNT and CDR2 is YYREEE (reference sequence). The CDR3 is 15 amino acids. Trimming removed 4 bases from V and 3 bases from J, with 16 bases in between. The CDR3 loop reads CASSIAASGDYGYTF. The DNA for the CDR3 is TGTGCCAGCAGCATTGCCGCATCGGGAGACTATGGCTACACCTTC.

The chain links TRBV27 to TRBJ2-1; 16 nucleotides line up with TRBD2. Losses at the gene ends were 2 bases for V and 12 bases for J; bases not matched to a gene: 7. This CDR3 comprises 16 residues. CDR1 and CDR2 from the germline V gene are MNHEY and SMNVEV (reference sequence). The CDR3 DNA reads as TGTGCCAGCAGTTTACGAGGGACTAGCGGGGGGGCGTGGCAGTTCTTC. Translating it yields CASSLRGTSGGAWQFF.

DNA for the CDR3: TGTGCCAGCAGTATCGGGCAGGGCTATGGCTACACCTTC. Its protein product is CASSIGQGYGYTF. The chain has TRBV7-9 and TRBJ1-2; D may be TRBD1 (5 bases). Between the trimmed V and J ends, which lost 6 bases and 4 bases, there was a span of 12 bases. This CDR3 contains 13 residues. CDR1 SEHNR and CDR2 FQNEAQ come from the germline V gene (reference sequence). The whole variable domain, filled in from reference TRBV7-9 and TRBJ1-2, reads DTGVSQNPRHKITKRGQNVTFRCDPISEHNRLYWYRQTLGQGPEFLTYFQNEAQLEKSRLLSDRFSAERPKGSFSTLEIQRTEQGDSAMYLCASSIGQGYGYTFGSGTRLTVV.

V usage is TRBV20-1 and J usage is TRBJ1-4; D might be TRBD1 (5 bases). Trimming stripped 3 bases from V and 7 bases from J, with 15 bases between. The CDR3 loop spans 14 amino acids. Germline lookup yields CDR1 DFQATT and CDR2 SNEGSKA (reference sequence). The chain's CDR3 is CSASVQGKVEKLFF. Here the CDR3 DNA reads TGCAGTGCTAGTGTTCAGGGCAAGGTTGAAAAACTGTTTTTT.

As DNA, the CDR3 is TGTGCCAGCAGCTTAGGACTAGCGGGAAACTCCTACGAGCAGTACTTC. The encoded protein is CASSLGLAGNSYEQYF. The chain recombines TRBV7-2 with TRBJ2-7, with 11 nucleotides matching TRBD2. Germline V gives CDR1 SGHTA, CDR2 FQGNSA. V gave up 1 base and J gave up 0 bases; unmatched junction bases: 2. The CDR3 is 16 amino acids.

CDR3 sequence: CASSLSAGAGTGELFF. The CDR3 DNA follows: TGTGCCAGCAGCTTGTCCGCGGGGGCGGGCACCGGGGAGCTGTTTTTT. This chain links TRBV5-6 with TRBJ2-2, with D maybe TRBD2 (7 bases). Trimming shortened V by 1 base and J by 4 bases, and 14 bases separated the two germline ends. Germline V CDR1 and CDR2: SGHDT, YYEEEE. This CDR3 is built from 16 residues.

The gene calls are TRBV10-3 and TRBJ1-2; D is perhaps TRBD1 (5 bases). The CDR3 length is 14 residues. Trimming cost V 6 bases and J 3 bases, with 14 bases left between them. CDR1 is ENHRY and CDR2 is SYGVKD in the germline V gene. In DNA, the CDR3 is TGTGCCATCAGGGAGACAGATTTGGACTATGGCTACACCTTC. It encodes CAIRETDLDYGYTF.

The chain links TRBV24-1 to TRBJ2-3, with 7 bases lining up with TRBD1. V was clipped by 3 bases and J by 5 bases; unmatched bases: 16. Germline CDR1 and CDR2: KGHDR and SFDVKD. The CDR3 totals 18 residues. CDR3 sequence reads: CATSDRLSRTGVGDTQYF. The CDR3 nucleotides read TGTGCCACCAGTGATCGCCTGTCCAGGACAGGAGTGGGAGATACGCAGTATTTT.

This clone occurred a few times. The chain carries TRBV27 and TRBJ2-6; D ambiguous. The CDR3 has 15 amino acids. V lost 5 bases to trimming and J lost 0 bases, with 8 bases between them. From germline, CDR1 is MNHEY and CDR2 SMNVEV (reference sequence). Here the CDR3 DNA reads TGTGCCAGCAGTCCGGTAAGCTCTGGGGCCAACGTCCTGACTTTC. Its protein is CASSPVSSGANVLTF.

The rearrangement uses TRBV27 and TRBJ1-2, with a tentative D call TRBD1 (5 bases). V lost 6 bases, J lost 0 bases, and 23 bases lay in between. CDR1 is MNHEY, CDR2 SMNVEV, per germline (reference sequence). The CDR3 has 18 amino acids. CDR3 DNA: TGTGCCAGCAGCTCGACCAAGCAGGGCCCCTTAGCTAACTATGGCTACACCTTC. This sequence encodes CASSSTKQGPLANYGYTF.